This record covers a single TCR beta chain. Its antigen is not known. These data are taken from a study of cytomegalovirus exposure and HLA in healthy donors. Study-wide results and caveats: Cytomegalovirus status, reportedly, was diagnosed with high specificity and sensitivity by the classifier.

Donors were ostensibly healthy at sampling, although undocumented immune exposures were probable. In the PCR, 60 Vbeta and 13 Jbeta primers were used. The table came from immunoSEQ multiplex PCR; TCRdb's copy has only in-frame clones and leaves some out. The sample has more than 65,000 clones; around three quarters are singletons. CDR1 and CDR2 (germline): MDHEN, SYDVKM. CDR3 length: 15 amino acids. The trim removed 5 bases at V and 2 bases at J, leaving 6 bases unmatched. Material: PBMCs. The sequence derives from a middle-aged man in good health and CMV-seronegative. The chain couples TRBV28 to TRBJ2-5; 9 bases are a match to TRBD1. The CDR3 loop is CASSNRQGEQETQYF. For the CDR3, the DNA is TGTGCCAGCAGTAACAGACAGGGGGAGCAAGAGACCCAGTACTTC.